This TCR beta chain appears in the sequencing data of a study of blood T cell repertoires in COVID-19. Overall study: COVID-19 samples from acute and convalescent phases originated in the United States, Italy and Spain. PBMCs, B-cell-depleted T cells, or T cells were the source of the cDNA or gDNA that made up the material.

Per the original methods: The authors estimated nucleated cell counts from reference gene primer amplification. Here immunoSEQ multiplex PCR was the method, and the copy in TCRdb shows in-frame clones only, minus some. That table is the source of V, J and clone size, and D and trimming were worked out from the DNA. The sample has 100,000 to 150,000 clones; about 89% are singletons. Germline V CDR1 and CDR2: SNHLY, FYNNEI. Trimming took off 5 bases at V and 1 base at J, with 8 bases between the two ends. The CDR3 is 13 amino acids. This clone turned up a few times. This TCR was sampled from a man aged 45-60 years with active or convalescent COVID-19. The chain links TRBV2 to TRBJ2-5; D ambiguous. Sequenced input: peripheral blood. The CDR3 spells CASSPGTQETQYF. The DNA of the CDR3 is TGTGCCAGCAGTCCGGGTACCCAAGAGACCCAGTACTTC.